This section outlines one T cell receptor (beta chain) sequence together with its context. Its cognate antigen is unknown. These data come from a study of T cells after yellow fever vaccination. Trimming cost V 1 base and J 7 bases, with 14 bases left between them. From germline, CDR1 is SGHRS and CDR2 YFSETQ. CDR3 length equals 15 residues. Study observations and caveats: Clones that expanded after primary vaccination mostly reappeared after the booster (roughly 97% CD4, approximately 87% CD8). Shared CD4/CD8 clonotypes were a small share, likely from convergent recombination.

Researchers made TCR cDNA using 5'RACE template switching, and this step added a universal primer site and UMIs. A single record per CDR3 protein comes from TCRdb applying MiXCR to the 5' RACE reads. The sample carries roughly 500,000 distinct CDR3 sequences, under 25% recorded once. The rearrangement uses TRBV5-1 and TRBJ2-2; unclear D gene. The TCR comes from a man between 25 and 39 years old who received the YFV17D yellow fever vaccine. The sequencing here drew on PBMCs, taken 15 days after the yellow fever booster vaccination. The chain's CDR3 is CASSLTQAAVGELFF. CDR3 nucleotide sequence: TGCGCCAGCAGCTTGACCCAAGCCGCGGTCGGGGAGCTGTTTTTT.